The 21 T cell receptor beta chains presented below share a single source sample, sequenced in a study of blood T cell repertoires in COVID-19. Method: immunoSEQ multiplex PCR; TCRdb's copy keeps in-frame clones and lacks some. The data contain roughly 80,000 clones, 83% of them singletons. Sequencing was performed on peripheral blood. The receptors originated from a woman aged 80 or older with acute or convalescent COVID-19.

Here the CDR3 reads CASSLGQGDSPLHF. The CDR3 DNA reads as TGTGCCAGCAGCTTGGGTCAGGGGGATTCACCCCTCCACTTT. The V gene is TRBV5-8, the J gene TRBJ1-6; TRBD1 agrees at 7 bases. Germline-derived CDR1 and CDR2 are SGHTS and YDEGEE. This CDR3 spans 14 amino acids. Trimming cost V 0 bases and J 8 bases; bases outside gene matches: 2.

This clone was seen only once. The rearrangement uses TRBV29-1 and TRBJ1-6, with 10 positions matching TRBD1. The CDR3 spans 13 residues. V lost 4 bases, J lost 6 bases, and 0 bases stayed unmatched. Germline assignment: CDR1 SQVTM and CDR2 ANQGSEA. The CDR3 DNA sequence: TGCAGCGTTGGGGACAGGGGTAATTCACCCCTCCACTTT. Translated, it gives CSVGDRGNSPLHF.

This clone was observed a handful of times. V gene TRBV11-3 combines with J gene TRBJ2-7; D is uncertain. Trimming took 1 base from V and 2 from J, leaving 9 bases between them. CDR1 and CDR2 (germline): SGHNT, YENEEA. This CDR3 is 14 amino acids long. CDR3 nucleotides: TGTGCCAGCAGCTTAGCCGGGTTTACCTACGAGCAGTACTTC. Its translation: CASSLAGFTYEQYF.

The J gene is TRBJ2-1, the V gene TRBV15, with 15 bases matching TRBD2. This CDR3 contains 18 residues. V lost 5 bases to trimming and J lost 8 bases; unmatched junction nucleotides: 13. Germline-derived CDR1 and CDR2 are LNHNV and YYDKDF (reference sequence). The chain's CDR3 is CATSGGRGLAGGSDEQFF. DNA for the CDR3: TGTGCCACCAGCGGCGGCCGGGGACTAGCGGGAGGAAGTGATGAGCAGTTCTTC.

This chain links TRBV18 with TRBJ2-5; 9 bases align to TRBD2. Germline trimming cut 2 bases from V and 5 bases from J; bases unmatched to any gene: 9. Germline CDR1 KGHSH, CDR2 LQKENI. CDR3 size: 16 residues. CDR3 protein: CASSPRVAGAGETQYF. In DNA form, the CDR3 reads TGTGCCAGCTCACCAAGGGTAGCGGGAGCTGGGGAGACCCAGTACTTC.

As to this clone: The sample contains more than one DNA sequence encoding this CDR3. This rearrangement joins TRBV12-3 or TRBV12-4 to TRBJ1-2; 7 nucleotides agree with TRBD1. The CDR3 has 13 residues. V shed 5 bases, J shed 6 bases, and the junction held 6 bases outside the gene matches. Here the CDR3 reads CASSPRDSDGYTF. In DNA form, the CDR3 reads TGTGCCAGCAGTCCCCGGGACAGCGATGGCTACACCTTC.

The chain recombines TRBV6-6 with TRBJ1-1; D is uncertain. The V end was cut by 2 bases, the J end by 8 bases, with 9 bases between. The CDR3 runs to 12 residues. The germline V gene encodes CDR1 MNHNY and CDR2 SVGAGI (reference sequence). In DNA form, the CDR3 reads TGTGCCAGCAGTTACGTAAGAGCCGAAGCTTTCTTT. Protein: CASSYVRAEAFF.

This clone has only one observation. This chain joins TRBV19 and TRBJ2-5, with D unresolved. CDR1 is LNHDA and CDR2 is SQIVND in the germline V gene (reference sequence). The CDR3 covers 13 residues. V gave up 2 bases and J gave up 1 base, with 5 bases separating them. The CDR3 bases are TGTGCCAGTAGTATAATGAGCCAAGAGACCCAGTACTTC. It codes for CASSIMSQETQYF. Drawing the rest from reference TRBV19 and TRBJ2-5, the complete variable domain is DGGITQSPKYLFRKEGQNVTLSCEQNLNHDAMYWYRQDPGQGLRLIYYSQIVNDFQKGDIAEGYSVSREKKESFPLTVTSAQKNPTAFYLCASSIMSQETQYFGPGTRLLVL.

The chain uses TRBV5-4 and TRBJ2-3; no reliable D call. The ends were cut back, 2 bases at V and 8 bases at J, with 15 bases in the middle. Germline CDR1 and CDR2: SGHNT and YYREEE (reference sequence). The CDR3 runs 14 residues. CDR3 DNA sequence: TGTGCCAGCAGCTTCGGTCAAACCGGTGGTACGCAGTATTTT. Protein product: CASSFGQTGGTQYF.

This sequence joins TRBV18 and TRBJ2-1, with D possibly matching TRBD2 (6 bases). Between the trimmed V and J ends, which lost 0 bases and 9 bases, there was a span of 12 bases. The germline CDR1 and CDR2 sequences are KGHSH and LQKENI. CDR3 length: 14 residues. The CDR3 DNA sequence: TGTGCCAGCTCACCACCGGGTTCGCGGGGTGAGCAGTTCTTC. As protein: CASSPPGSRGEQFF. Together with reference TRBV18 and TRBJ2-1, the CDR3 gives the full variable domain: NAGVMQNPRHLVRRRGQEARLRCSPMKGHSHVYWYRQLPEEGLKFMVYLQKENIIDESGMPKERFSAEFPKEGPSILRIQQVVRGDSAAYFCASSPPGSRGEQFFGPGTRLTVL.

This clone appeared a few times. This sequence joins TRBV4-2 and TRBJ1-5, with 7 bases identical to TRBD1. V lost 1 base, J lost 2 bases, and 2 bases stayed unmatched. The CDR3 runs 15 residues. CDR1 is LGHNA, CDR2 YNFKEQ, per germline. The CDR3 sequence: CASSQAGGGNQPQHF. The DNA of the CDR3 is TGTGCCAGCAGCCAAGCAGGGGGTGGCAATCAGCCCCAGCATTTT.

The V and J genes are TRBV5-1 and TRBJ2-3; 12 nucleotides agree with TRBD2. This CDR3 has 16 amino acids. V shed 3 bases, J shed 0 bases, and the junction held 2 bases outside the gene matches. The germline V gene has CDR1 SGHRS and CDR2 YFSETQ. The CDR3 loop is CASSWGTSGSTDTQYF. CDR3 sequence (DNA): TGCGCCAGCAGCTGGGGGACTAGCGGGAGCACAGATACGCAGTATTTT.

The chain uses TRBV18 and TRBJ1-3; D is possibly TRBD1 (6 bases). The germline gives CDR1 KGHSH, CDR2 LQKENI. The CDR3 spans 14 residues. The V and J ends lost 1 base and 9 bases respectively, with 13 bases between them. The CDR3 sequence is CASSPLQGEGTIYF. CDR3 nucleotides: TGTGCCAGCTCACCACTACAGGGAGAGGGCACCATATATTTT.

This rearrangement joins TRBV11-2 to TRBJ2-5; D unclear. Germline V lookup: CDR1 SGHAT, CDR2 FQNNGV. This CDR3 is 14 amino acids long. V dropped 5 bases and J dropped 1 base, with 11 bases sitting between them. The CDR3, as DNA: TGTGCCAGCAGCGCCTCACTGAGCCAAGAGACCCAGTACTTC. Translation: CASSASLSQETQYF.

The chain joins TRBV19 to TRBJ2-3, with D tentatively TRBD2 (5 bases). Trimming took 0 bases from V and 7 from J, leaving 17 bases between them. The germline gives CDR1 LNHDA, CDR2 SQIVND (reference sequence). This CDR3 contains 16 residues. The DNA for the CDR3 is TGTGCCAGTAGTATAGAGAGTCGGGGAAGGAGAAATACGCAGTATTTT. Amino acids: CASSIESRGRRNTQYF. Full variable domain (remainder filled in from reference TRBV19 and TRBJ2-3): DGGITQSPKYLFRKEGQNVTLSCEQNLNHDAMYWYRQDPGQGLRLIYYSQIVNDFQKGDIAEGYSVSREKKESFPLTVTSAQKNPTAFYLCASSIESRGRRNTQYFGPGTRLTVL.

This clone occurred many times. This sequence joins TRBV7-9 and TRBJ1-2; perhaps TRBD1 as D (6 bases). Germline V gives CDR1 SEHNR, CDR2 FQNEAQ (reference sequence). V was trimmed by 5 bases and J by 4 bases, leaving 17 bases between them. The CDR3 loop spans 15 amino acids. CDR3 nucleotides: TGTGCCAGCAGCGCCCCAGGGACAAGTGGCTATGGCTACACCTTC. Amino acids: CASSAPGTSGYGYTF.

J is TRBJ2-6 and V is TRBV2, with a weak D call TRBD2 (5 bases). V lost 8 bases and J lost 0, with 17 bases in between. Germline V lookup: CDR1 SNHLY, CDR2 FYNNEI. The length of the CDR3 is 17 residues. The CDR3 sequence is CASRERGWSSGANVLTF. The CDR3 coding sequence is TGTGCCAGCCGGGAACGCGGGTGGAGCTCTGGGGCCAACGTCCTGACTTTC.

V gene TRBV6-2 or TRBV6-3 combines with J gene TRBJ2-1; TRBD1 might be the D (6 bases). Trimming stripped 4 bases from V and 5 bases from J, with 12 bases between. The CDR3 runs 14 residues. The germline V gene encodes CDR1 MNHEY and CDR2 SVGEGT. The CDR3 spells CASSSIGDNNEQFF. The CDR3 DNA follows: TGTGCCAGCAGTTCGATCGGGGACAACAATGAGCAGTTCTTC.

The genes are TRBV5-8 and TRBJ1-4; TRBD1 matches 10 bases. The germline CDR1 and CDR2 sequences are SGHTS and YDEGEE. Trimming cost V 3 bases and J 6 bases; bases outside gene matches: 5. The CDR3 spans 15 residues. The CDR3 here is CASSSRTGGDEKLFF. The CDR3 DNA reads as TGTGCCAGCAGCTCACGGACAGGGGGGGATGAAAAACTGTTTTTT.

The rearrangement joins TRBV5-4 to TRBJ2-3; TRBD1 agrees at 7 bases. The CDR3 covers 14 residues. Germline CDR1 and CDR2: SGHNT and YYREEE (reference sequence). V shed 3 bases, J shed 5 bases, and the junction held 6 bases outside the gene matches. For the CDR3, the DNA is TGTGCCAGCAGCTCGACGACAGGGAGAGATACGCAGTATTTT. This encodes CASSSTTGRDTQYF. The whole variable domain, remainder taken from reference TRBV5-4 and TRBJ2-3, is ETGVTQSPTHLIKTRGQQVTLRCSSQSGHNTVSWYQQALGQGPQFIFQYYREEENGRGNFPPRFSGLQFPNYSSELNVNALELDDSALYLCASSSTTGRDTQYFGPGTRLTVL.

The rearrangement uses TRBV23-1 and TRBJ2-7, with 9 bases that match TRBD1. TRBV23-1 is recorded as an ORF, its role being uncertain. This CDR3 is 19 amino acids long. V was pared by 2 bases and J by 3 bases, with 17 bases of the junction left unmatched. The CDR3 DNA reads TGCGCCAGCAGTCAAAAACAGGGGGCGCACGGCCTATGCGGCTACGAGCAGTACTTC. This encodes CASSQKQGAHGLCGYEQYF.